The sequence of this TCR beta chain was determined in a study of CD8 T cells in Susac syndrome. Findings and caveats of the study: By the study's own acknowledgment, its TCR sequencing and HLA analysis included relatively few individuals.

V trimming: 6 bases; J trimming: 6 bases; junction bases outside the gene matches: 12. The CDR3 contains 16 residues. Germline V gene lookup returns CDR1 MGHRA and CDR2 YSYEKL. As regards this clonotype: Antigen specificity is unknown.

TCR beta sequencing covered blood CD8+ and CD4+ T cells. Reverse transcription of roughly 0.5 to 1 ug RNA used random hexamers. TCRdb re-called the immunoSEQ multiplex PCR reads through MiXCR, storing one row per CDR3 protein. The repertoire consists of around 180,000 distinct CDR3 sequences, with roughly 95% occurring once and the leading ten covering less than 0.2%. J is TRBJ2-7 and V is TRBV4-1; 12 positions agree with TRBD2. This clonotype was sampled from a human donor with multiple sclerosis. The sequencing sample was made of CD8+ T cells from PBMCs. The CDR3 is CASRELAGGLLGEQYF. CDR3 bases: TGCGCCAGCAGGGAACTAGCGGGAGGTCTCTTGGGCGAGCAGTACTTC.